This passage covers 27 T cell receptor beta chains from one sample sequenced in a study of blood T cell repertoires in COVID-19. TCRdb keeps only in-frame clones here, not all; method: immunoSEQ multiplex PCR. The table has around 300,000 clones, 89% seen once. The specimen sequenced was PBMCs or T cells enriched from blood (not recorded which). The receptors shown here come from a middle-aged woman who had recovered from COVID-19.

This rearrangement joins TRBV30 to TRBJ1-5, with TRBD1 as a possible D gene (5 bases). Looked up from germline, CDR1 is GTSNPN and CDR2 is SVGIG (reference sequence). CDR3 length: 14 amino acids. Trimming stripped 0 bases from V and 7 bases from J, with 13 bases between. The DNA of the CDR3 is TGTGCCTGGAGTGTAGGGGCAGTAGGGCAGCCCCAGCATTTT. It specifies CAWSVGAVGQPQHF.

The chain combines TRBV3-1 (or the pseudogene TRBV3-2) with TRBJ2-1; 11 bases align to TRBD2. The CDR3 runs to 17 residues. Germline values: CDR1 LGHDT, CDR2 YNNKEL (reference sequence). V trimming: 1 base; J trimming: 1 base; junction bases outside the gene matches: 3. CDR3 loop: CASSQGLAGGSYNEQFF. The CDR3 coding sequence is TGTGCCAGCAGCCAAGGGCTAGCGGGGGGATCCTACAATGAGCAGTTCTTC.

This clone was picked up one time. The gene calls are TRBV7-2 and TRBJ1-1; unclear D gene. Trimming shortened V by 5 bases and J by 6 bases, and 16 bases separated the two germline ends. The germline V gene has CDR1 SGHTA and CDR2 FQGNSA. The CDR3 length is 14 residues. The CDR3, as DNA: TGTGCCAGCAGCCCCGAGGCCTTGGTGGCTGAAGCTTTCTTT. It translates to CASSPEALVAEAFF.

The chain carries TRBV5-8 and TRBJ2-3, with D perhaps matching TRBD1 (6 bases). Germline values: CDR1 SGHTS, CDR2 YDEGEE. The ends were cut back, 4 bases at V and 0 bases at J, with 15 bases in the middle. The CDR3 contains 16 residues. CDR3 DNA: TGTGCCAGCAGCGCCGGTTCAGGGGCGAGCACAGATACGCAGTATTTT. Translating it yields CASSAGSGASTDTQYF.

The chain combines TRBV6-1 with TRBJ2-1; no firm D call. CDR1 and CDR2 from the germline V gene are MNHNS and SASEGT. Trimming took off 4 bases at V and 2 bases at J, with 15 bases between the two ends. This CDR3 spans 16 amino acids. The CDR3 loop reads CASSVPRPSTYNEQFF. The DNA for the CDR3 is TGTGCCAGCAGTGTACCTAGGCCGTCGACCTACAATGAGCAGTTCTTC.

V gene TRBV29-1 combines with J gene TRBJ2-2, with TRBD1 identical over 11 bases. Germline values: CDR1 SQVTM, CDR2 ANQGSEA. Trimming took 5 bases from V and 4 from J; bases not matched to a gene: 3. This CDR3 contains 14 residues. Written as DNA, the CDR3 is TGCAGCGTTTCGGACAGGGGGCCCACCGGGGAGCTGTTTTTT. Its translation is CSVSDRGPTGELFF.

This chain connects TRBV30 to TRBJ1-4; 9 bases line up with TRBD1. The CDR3 has 15 amino acids. Per germline, CDR1 GTSNPN and CDR2 SVGIG (reference sequence). V gave up 5 bases and J gave up 8 bases; unmatched junction bases: 12. The CDR3 DNA reads as TGTGCCTGGTTACAGGGGGCAGGGATGGGGGAAAAACTGTTTTTT. This codes for CAWLQGAGMGEKLFF.

The V and J genes are TRBV4-1 and TRBJ1-4; 9 bases map to TRBD1. V shed 5 bases, J shed 8 bases, and the junction held 6 bases outside the gene matches. The CDR3 has 14 amino acids. Germline values: CDR1 MGHRA, CDR2 YSYEKL. CDR3 amino acids: CASSLGQGLEKLFF. CDR3 nucleotides: TGCGCCAGCAGCTTGGGACAGGGTCTCGAAAAACTGTTTTTT.

The chain joins TRBV7-3 to TRBJ1-1; 7 bases agree with TRBD1. Germline trimming cut 2 bases from V and 1 base from J; bases unmatched to any gene: 4. The CDR3 has 15 residues. Germline V CDR1 and CDR2: SGHTA, FQGTGA. CDR3 DNA sequence: TGTGCCAGCAGCTTATTCGCAGGGGGGAACACTGAAGCTTTCTTT. Its translation: CASSLFAGGNTEAFF.

This sequence joins TRBV5-1 and TRBJ2-1; the D gene is possibly TRBD2 (6 bases). This CDR3 has 15 residues. Trimming took off 0 bases at V and 9 bases at J, with 16 bases between the two ends. Per the germline V gene, CDR1 is SGHRS and CDR2 is YFSETQ. The CDR3 sequence is CASSLAGIIGGEQFF. The CDR3 nucleotides are TGCGCCAGCAGCTTGGCGGGGATAATCGGGGGTGAGCAGTTCTTC.

The rearrangement links TRBV18 to TRBJ2-1, with D possibly matching TRBD2 (6 bases). Germline V lookup: CDR1 KGHSH, CDR2 LQKENI. Deletions cut 3 bases from V and 10 bases from J, with 10 bases between. This CDR3 spans 12 amino acids. This CDR3 reads CASSPFGGEQFF. In DNA, the CDR3 is TGTGCCAGCTCACCCTTTGGAGGGGAGCAGTTCTTC.

This chain connects TRBV2 to TRBJ2-5, with a possible D match to TRBD2 (6 bases). The germline V and J ends were trimmed by 5 bases and 5 bases, with 12 bases remaining between them. The CDR3 loop spans 13 amino acids. The germline V gene encodes CDR1 SNHLY and CDR2 FYNNEI. CDR3 in amino acids: CASSIRLEETQYF. The CDR3 DNA sequence: TGTGCCAGCAGTATCAGACTAGAGGAGACCCAGTACTTC.

The rearrangement joins TRBV5-4 to TRBJ1-1; D may be TRBD1 (6 bases). V shed 4 bases and J shed 1 base, with 14 bases lying between them. CDR1 and CDR2 (germline): SGHNT, YYREEE (reference sequence). The CDR3 extends over 15 amino acids. CDR3 DNA sequence: TGTGCCAGCAGCCCCAGGGACAAACCGAACACTGAAGCTTTCTTT. Its protein is CASSPRDKPNTEAFF.

This chain connects TRBV7-8 to TRBJ2-2; 10 bases fit TRBD2. V was pared by 1 base and J by 6 bases, with 8 bases of the junction left unmatched. The CDR3 runs 17 residues. CDR1 is SGHVS and CDR2 is FQNEAQ in the germline V gene. The CDR3 DNA is TGTGCCAGCAGCTTAGGTACTAGCGGGATGAAGGCCGGGGAGCTGTTTTTT. This translates into CASSLGTSGMKAGELFF.

This rearrangement joins TRBV27 to TRBJ2-1; 15 bases are shared with TRBD2. This CDR3 is 18 amino acids long. The junction had 6 bases not matched to a gene; V was cut back by 5 bases and J by 1 base. Germline V lookup: CDR1 MNHEY, CDR2 SMNVEV (reference sequence). The CDR3 loop reads CASSLRGTSGRSYNEQFF. The CDR3 bases are TGTGCCAGCAGTCTCCGAGGGACTAGCGGGAGGTCCTACAATGAGCAGTTCTTC.

The J gene is TRBJ1-1, the V gene TRBV6-5; 8 bases align to TRBD1. Germline loops: CDR1 MNHEY, CDR2 SVGAGI. Trimming cost V 7 bases and J 7 bases; bases outside gene matches: 8. CDR3 length: 13 residues. The CDR3: CASITGGSNEAFF. The CDR3 bases are TGTGCCAGCATTACAGGGGGGTCCAATGAAGCTTTCTTT.

The chain links TRBV3-1 (or the pseudogene TRBV3-2) to TRBJ1-6; 8 bases fit TRBD1. The CDR3 runs to 16 residues. Germline V gene sequence: CDR1 LGHDT, CDR2 YNNKEL (reference sequence). J was trimmed by 7 bases and V by 3 bases; bases with no gene match: 8. The CDR3 loop reads CASSHLGQGRNSPLHF. The CDR3 coding sequence is TGTGCCAGCAGCCACCTAGGACAGGGAAGGAATTCACCCCTCCACTTT.

The chain joins TRBV10-3 to TRBJ1-5, with D unclear. Germline CDR1 ENHRY, CDR2 SYGVKD. V dropped 3 bases and J dropped 6 bases, with 9 bases sitting between them. CDR3 length: 13 residues. CDR3 DNA: TGTGCCATCAGTGACATGGCGGGTCAGCCCCAGCATTTT. This gives the protein CAISDMAGQPQHF.

The V and J genes are TRBV30 and TRBJ1-2, with D tentatively TRBD1 (5 bases). V was cut by 7 bases and J by 4 bases, with 16 bases left in between. The germline CDR1 and CDR2 sequences are GTSNPN and SVGIG (reference sequence). The CDR3 consists of 13 residues. The CDR3 loop is CASIPYRRYGYTF. The CDR3 DNA is TGTGCCTCCATACCTTACAGGCGCTATGGCTACACCTTC.

The rearrangement uses TRBV7-3 and TRBJ2-2; 7 bases line up with TRBD1. The CDR3 loop spans 15 amino acids. Germline-derived CDR1 and CDR2 are SGHTA and FQGTGA. Trimming removed 5 bases from V and 0 bases from J; junction bases left unmatched: 3. CDR3 protein: CASSLGTANTGELFF. The CDR3 DNA reads as TGTGCCAGCAGCCTAGGGACAGCGAACACCGGGGAGCTGTTTTTT. Using reference TRBV7-3 and TRBJ2-2 for the parts outside the CDR3, the full variable domain is GAGVSQTPSNKVTEKGKYVELRCDPISGHTALYWYRQSLGQGPEFLIYFQGTGAADDSGLPNDRFFAVRPEGSVSTLKIQRTERGDSAVYLCASSLGTANTGELFFGEGSRLTVL.

The genes are TRBV7-9 and TRBJ2-5, with 12 bases fitting TRBD2. Trimming cost V 5 bases and J 5 bases; bases outside gene matches: 12. Per germline, CDR1 SEHNR and CDR2 FQNEAQ (reference sequence). The CDR3 is made up of 17 amino acids. CDR3: CASSPQPSGGARETQYF. The CDR3, as DNA: TGTGCCAGCAGCCCCCAACCTAGCGGGGGGGCGAGGGAGACCCAGTACTTC.

This clone has more than one count but fewer than ten. This sequence joins TRBV9 and TRBJ1-5; the D gene is possibly TRBD1 (5 bases). Trimming shortened V by 10 bases and J by 0 bases, and 8 bases separated the two germline ends. The CDR3 has 12 amino acids. Germline V lookup: CDR1 SGDLS, CDR2 YYNGEE. DNA of the CDR3: TGTGCCGGGGGGAGTAGCAATCAGCCCCAGCATTTT. It codes for CAGGSSNQPQHF.

The chain uses TRBV18 and TRBJ2-1, with 15 nucleotides matching TRBD2. The CDR3 sequence is 18 residues long. J gave up 10 bases and V 0 bases, and 10 bases lay outside the gene matches. Germline V gene data show CDR1 as KGHSH and CDR2 as LQKENI. DNA for the CDR3: TGTGCCAGCTCACCACCGGGACAGGGACTAGCGGGAGGCAGGGAGCAGTTCTTC. Translating gives CASSPPGQGLAGGREQFF.

This chain connects TRBV3-1 (or the pseudogene TRBV3-2) to TRBJ2-7, with TRBD1 identical over 8 bases. The CDR3 is made up of 14 amino acids. V lost 4 bases and J lost 1; bases outside the gene matches: 3. Germline loops: CDR1 LGHDT, CDR2 YNNKEL (reference sequence). The DNA of the CDR3 is TGTGCCAGCAGCCGGACAGGGCCTTCCTACGAGCAGTACTTC. This sequence encodes CASSRTGPSYEQYF.

The chain combines TRBV5-1 with TRBJ2-3; D remains ambiguous. V was clipped by 0 bases and J by 0 bases, with 8 bases between them. The CDR3 spans 15 residues. Germline CDR1 SGHRS, CDR2 YFSETQ. The CDR3 here is CASSLDTGSTDTQYF. For the CDR3, the DNA is TGCGCCAGCAGCTTGGATACCGGTAGCACAGATACGCAGTATTTT.

The chain employs TRBV13 and TRBJ2-1; D possibly corresponds to TRBD2 (5 bases). The CDR3 consists of 16 residues. The V gene lost 7 bases and the J gene lost 10 bases, with 26 bases spanning the gap. Germline assignment: CDR1 PRHDT and CDR2 FYEKMQ (reference sequence). This chain's CDR3 is CASTPQAPARGGEQFF. The CDR3 region has the DNA TGTGCCAGCACCCCTCAAGCCCCCGCCCGTGGCGGGGAGCAGTTCTTC.

V is TRBV12-1 and J is TRBJ2-1; the table's D call, TRBD2, was not checked against the DNA. TRBV12-1 is a pseudogene locus. The CDR3 loop spans 15 amino acids. The CDR3 nucleotides are TGTGCCAGCAGCGCGGGGGGCCCATACAGCAATGAGCAGTTCTTC. Residues: CASSAGGPYSNEQFF.